These T cell receptor beta chains were read from a single sample in a study of T cells in Graves' hyperthyroidism and ophthalmopathy. MiXCR was run by TCRdb on the multiplex PCR reads, yielding one entry per CDR3 protein. Counted here are 210,000 or so distinct CDR3 sequences, roughly 17% occurring once; the ten biggest clones make up 50%. The sample was blood. The origin of the receptors is a man between 50 and 59 years old with Graves' hyperthyroidism. The CDR3 runs from the conserved cysteine through the conserved F or W. The D gene is left open where the match is weak. Not all rows give a size; the values are once, few, many and, for expanded clones, a class.

j_call	d_call	v_call	clone_size	cdr3_aa	cdr3_nt
TRBJ2-1	-	TRBV24-1	many	CATSDSQPSYNEQFF	TGTGCCACCAGTGATTCACAACCCTCCTACAATGAGCAGTTCTTC
TRBJ1-5	-	TRBV27	-	CASITTGCQPQHF	TGTGCCAGCATTACGACAGGATGTCAGCCCCAGCATTTT
TRBJ1-1	-	TRBV5-1	-	CASSLSPGTTTEAFF	TGCGCCAGCAGCTTGAGCCCCGGGACCACCACTGAAGCTTTCTTT
TRBJ2-4	TRBD1	TRBV27	many	CASEMGQGRPYLAKNIQYF	TGTGCCAGCGAAATGGGACAGGGACGACCATACCTAGCCAAAAACATTCAGTACTTC
TRBJ2-3	-	TRBV6-1	-	CASRSGPSTDTQYF	TGTGCCAGCAGGTCAGGACCTAGCACAGATACGCAGTATTTT
TRBJ1-1	-	TRBV19	few	CASSWVGEAEAFF	TGTGCCAGTAGTTGGGTGGGCGAGGCTGAAGCTTTCTTT
TRBJ2-7	TRBD2	TRBV7-9	-	CASSLQSGTSYEQYF	TGTGCCAGCAGCTTACAGAGCGGGACCTCCTACGAGCAGTACTTC
TRBJ2-2	TRBD2	TRBV24-1	many	CATSTGGMVNTGELFF	TGTGCCACCAGTACCGGGGGGATGGTGAACACCGGGGAGCTGTTTTTT
TRBJ2-3	-	TRBV7-9	few	CASSLALGPRDTQYF	TGTGCCAGCAGCTTAGCGCTGGGGCCAAGGGATACGCAGTATTTT
TRBJ2-2	-	TRBV6-1	medium-sized	CASSVAERTGELFF	TGTGCCAGCAGTGTGGCGGAGAGGACCGGGGAGCTGTTTTTT
TRBJ2-3	TRBD2	TRBV20-1	-	CSAQRTSGSGTDTQYF	TGCAGTGCTCAACGGACTAGCGGGAGTGGCACAGATACGCAGTATTTT
TRBJ1-2	-	TRBV20-1	many	CSARDFTGYTF	TGCAGTGCTAGAGATTTTACCGGCTACACCTTC
TRBJ2-7	-	TRBV6-9	few	CASSGTILGEQYF	TGCGCCAGCAGTGGGACAATTCTTGGCGAGCAGTACTTC
TRBJ2-7	TRBD1	TRBV3-1	many	CASRNTGTGSYEQYF	TGTGCCAGCAGAAATACCGGGACAGGATCCTACGAGCAGTACTTC
TRBJ1-4	TRBD1	TRBV12-3/TRBV12-4	many	CASSSTQGADEKLFF	TGTGCCAGCAGTTCAACCCAGGGGGCGGATGAAAAACTGTTTTTT
TRBJ1-2	-	TRBV6-1	-	CASSPGQMNYGYTF	TGTGCCAGCAGTCCTGGACAGATGAACTATGGCTACACCTTC
TRBJ1-1	-	TRBV3-1	many	CASSHRRFPMNTEAFF	TGTGCCAGCAGCCACCGACGGTTTCCTATGAACACTGAAGCTTTCTTT
TRBJ2-7	TRBD1	TRBV28	-	CASSRGQGAREQYF	TGTGCCAGCAGTCGGGGACAGGGGGCCCGCGAGCAGTACTTC
TRBJ1-3	-	TRBV28	-	CASSPREYTFSGNTIYF	TGTGCCAGCAGCCCCCGGGAGTACACCTTCTCTGGAAACACCATATATTTT
TRBJ2-1	-	TRBV12-3/TRBV12-4	few	CASSFLVRTYNEQFF	TGTGCCAGCAGTTTTTTGGTGAGAACCTACAATGAGCAGTTCTTC
TRBJ2-2	TRBD2	TRBV6-1	few	CASSGGGPGELFF	TGTGCCAGCAGTGGGGGGGGTCCCGGGGAGCTGTTTTTT
TRBJ2-3	TRBD2	TRBV5-1	few	CASSLETAGTDTQYF	TGCGCCAGCAGCTTGGAAACAGCGGGAACAGATACGCAGTATTTT
TRBJ2-3	-	TRBV5-5	-	CASSLPPLITDTQYF	TGTGCCAGCAGCCTACCCCCCCTCATCACGGATACGCAGTATTTT
TRBJ2-7	TRBD1	TRBV28	many	CASSSPGQAYYEQYF	TGTGCCAGCAGTTCTCCGGGACAGGCCTACTACGAGCAGTACTTC
TRBJ1-1	-	TRBV27	few	CASSLHGRGTEAFF	TGTGCCAGCAGTTTGCATGGGAGGGGAACTGAAGCTTTCTTT
TRBJ2-1	TRBD2	TRBV6-6	-	CASSYPRTSGRDNNEQFF	TGTGCCAGCAGTTACCCGCGGACTAGCGGCAGGGACAACAATGAGCAGTTCTTC
TRBJ1-4	TRBD1	TRBV28	many	CASSPQGAVTNEKLFF	TGTGCCAGCAGTCCCCAGGGGGCGGTAACTAATGAAAAACTGTTTTTT
TRBJ2-5	TRBD2	TRBV5-1	-	CASSLTGLATQETQYF	TGCGCCAGCAGCTTGACCGGACTAGCGACCCAAGAGACCCAGTACTTC
TRBJ2-6	-	TRBV27	-	CASTLMGRSGSGANVLTF	TGTGCCAGCACCCTTATGGGTCGTTCGGGCTCTGGGGCCAACGTCCTGACTTTC
TRBJ2-3	-	TRBV20-1	-	CSARERTASWRVDTQYF	TGCAGTGCTAGAGAGAGGACAGCCTCATGGAGGGTAGATACGCAGTATTTT
TRBJ2-1	-	TRBV10-3	-	CAISEYSDNNEQFF	TGTGCCATCAGTGAATACAGCGACAACAATGAGCAGTTCTTC
TRBJ2-2	-	TRBV7-6	many	CASSFARNTGELFF	TGTGCCAGCAGCTTCGCCAGGAACACCGGGGAGCTGTTTTTT
TRBJ2-2	-	TRBV13	many	CASTTYRDINTGELFF	TGTGCCAGCACCACTTACCGGGACATAAACACCGGGGAGCTGTTTTTT
TRBJ1-5	-	TRBV7-2	few	CASSRRFSNQPQHF	TGTGCCAGCAGTCGACGGTTTAGCAATCAGCCCCAGCATTTT
TRBJ1-2	-	TRBV12-5	many	CASGFGAGTYGYTF	TGTGCTAGTGGTTTCGGCGCAGGGACCTATGGCTACACCTTC
TRBJ2-1	TRBD2	TRBV7-9	few	CASSLQTSGNEQFF	TGTGCCAGCAGCTTACAGACTAGCGGGAATGAGCAGTTCTTC
TRBJ2-7	-	TRBV7-2	many	CASSLGSSFAYEQYF	TGTGCCAGCAGCTTAGGGTCGTCATTTGCCTACGAGCAGTACTTC
TRBJ2-2	-	TRBV6-2/TRBV6-3	few	CASQQGYGELFF	TGTGCCAGTCAACAGGGATACGGGGAGCTGTTTTTT
TRBJ2-1	TRBD1	TRBV7-2	-	CASSFPGTGGGVNHEQFF	TGTGCCAGCAGCTTTCCCGGGACAGGGGGCGGGGTCAACCATGAGCAGTTCTTC
TRBJ2-1	-	TRBV20-1	-	CSARHGVGGNEQFF	TGCAGTGCCCGTCATGGAGTGGGCGGGAATGAGCAGTTCTTC
TRBJ2-7	-	TRBV29-1	-	CSVLESSYEQYF	TGCAGCGTACTGGAAAGCTCCTACGAGCAGTACTTC
TRBJ1-3	-	TRBV27	-	CASSPRGHGNTIYF	TGTGCCAGCAGTCCCCGGGGGCATGGAAACACCATATATTTT
TRBJ2-7	TRBD2	TRBV20-1	many	CSASERGYYGQYF	TGCAGTGCTAGCGAGCGGGGCTACTACGGGCAGTACTTC
TRBJ1-1	-	TRBV11-3	many	CASSFTGMHTEAFF	TGTGCCAGCAGCTTCACAGGGATGCACACTGAAGCTTTCTTT
TRBJ2-3	-	TRBV11-3	many	CASSPQTDTQYF	TGTGCCAGCAGCCCGCAAACAGATACGCAGTATTTT
TRBJ1-5	-	TRBV28	many	CASSDTHNQPQHF	TGTGCCAGCAGTGACACGCACAATCAGCCCCAGCATTTT
TRBJ1-2	-	TRBV6-1	few	CASRGAGWIPNYGYTF	TGTGCCAGCAGAGGGGCAGGGTGGATTCCTAACTATGGCTACACCTTC